Listed below are T cell receptor beta chains from one sample, sequenced in a study of long-term antiretroviral therapy in people with HIV. Only in-frame clones appear in the TCRdb table, and some are missing; sequencing was by immunoSEQ multiplex PCR. The sample has roughly 28,000 clones, around 96% seen once. This sample comprised unsorted PBMCs, obtained 5.3 years after starting antiretroviral therapy. The receptor set was obtained from a man aged 25-45 years with HIV. The CDR3 runs from the conserved cysteine through the conserved F or W. D genes are given only for firm matches. For some rows the clone size is stated as once, few or many, or as a class when expanded; others skip it.

d_gene	v_gene	j_gene	abundance	CDR3aa	CDR3nt
NA	TRBV30	TRBJ1-1	large	CAWGAGFTEAFF	TGTGCCTGGGGGGCGGGTTTCACTGAAGCTTTCTTT
NA	TRBV30	TRBJ1-1	NA	CAWRRQNTEAFF	TGTGCCTGGAGGCGCCAGAACACTGAAGCTTTCTTT
NA	TRBV5-4	TRBJ2-7	NA	CASSLMGSYEQYF	TGTGCCAGCAGCTTGATGGGGTCCTACGAGCAGTACTTC
NA	TRBV15	TRBJ2-7	once	CATSRAGRGAYEQYF	TGTGCCACCAGCAGAGCGGGGAGGGGGGCATACGAGCAGTACTTC
NA	TRBV2	TRBJ2-7	NA	CASQEGGSYEQYF	TGTGCCAGCCAAGAGGGGGGCTCCTACGAGCAGTACTTC
NA	TRBV14	TRBJ2-3	medium-sized	CASSLNRDTQYF	TGTGCCAGCAGCCTCAACAGGGATACGCAGTATTTT
TRBD1	TRBV7-2	TRBJ1-4	NA	CASSRQGLDEKLFF	TGTGCCAGCAGCCGACAGGGTTTAGATGAAAAACTGTTTTTT
NA	TRBV2	TRBJ2-7	NA	CASRGQQGGEQYF	TGTGCCAGCAGGGGCCAGCAGGGCGGCGAGCAGTACTTC
TRBD1	TRBV7-6	TRBJ1-4	NA	CASTGDPDGKLFF	TGTGCCAGTACAGGGGACCCTGATGGAAAACTGTTTTTT
NA	TRBV19	TRBJ1-5	NA	CASKARGGHQPQHF	TGTGCCAGTAAAGCCAGAGGTGGCCATCAGCCCCAGCATTTT
NA	TRBV30	TRBJ1-2	NA	CAWSVGDYGYTF	TGTGCCTGGAGTGTAGGTGACTATGGCTACACCTTC
NA	TRBV7-9	TRBJ2-7	NA	CASGGDSDEQYF	TGTGCCAGCGGCGGGGATTCGGACGAGCAGTACTTC
TRBD2	TRBV5-5	TRBJ2-3	NA	CASSPGLAGVVDTQYF	TGTGCCAGCAGCCCGGGACTAGCGGGAGTGGTAGATACGCAGTATTTT
TRBD2	TRBV27	TRBJ2-3	few	CASSLGLVSDTQYF	TGTGCCAGCAGTCTAGGACTAGTATCAGATACGCAGTATTTT
TRBD1	TRBV9	TRBJ2-5	NA	CASSVEPGQGFEETQYF	TGTGCCAGCAGCGTAGAACCGGGACAGGGTTTTGAGGAGACCCAGTACTTC
TRBD1	TRBV27	TRBJ1-2	NA	CASSLRGQGYGYTF	TGTGCCAGCAGTTTACGCGGACAGGGCTATGGCTACACCTTC
TRBD1	TRBV7-9	TRBJ1-5	NA	CASSLDDRGGNQPQHF	TGTGCCAGCAGCTTAGATGACAGGGGTGGCAATCAGCCCCAGCATTTT
NA	TRBV4-3	TRBJ2-2	NA	CASSQEAVNTGELFF	TGCGCCAGCAGCCAAGAGGCGGTGAACACCGGGGAGCTGTTTTTT
NA	TRBV27	TRBJ2-7	NA	CASSLMDSYEQYF	TGTGCCAGCAGTTTAATGGACTCCTACGAGCAGTACTTC
NA	TRBV15	TRBJ1-2	once	CATSRGGGYDYGYTF	TGTGCCACCAGCAGAGGCGGCGGGTACGACTATGGCTACACCTTC
NA	TRBV9	TRBJ1-2	NA	CASSGTAPDPDVYTF	TGTGCCAGCAGCGGGACAGCTCCTGACCCCGATGTCTACACCTTC
NA	TRBV6-1	TRBJ2-2	NA	CASSESSPGELFF	TGTGCCAGCAGTGAGTCTAGCCCCGGGGAGCTGTTTTTT
NA	TRBV4-1	TRBJ1-1	few	CASSQVSAEAFF	TGCGCCAGCAGCCAAGTTAGCGCTGAAGCTTTCTTT
NA	TRBV7-9	TRBJ2-3	NA	CASSPRPAGGDTQYF	TGTGCCAGCAGCCCCCGCCCGGCAGGCGGGGATACGCAGTATTTT
NA	TRBV2	TRBJ2-7	NA	CASSRLVEQYF	TGTGCCAGCAGTCGACTTGTCGAGCAGTACTTC
NA	TRBV15	TRBJ2-1	NA	CATSSPGTQQANEQFF	TGTGCCACCAGCAGCCCCGGGACTCAACAGGCCAATGAGCAGTTCTTC
TRBD2	TRBV7-8	TRBJ2-3	NA	CASRETSGTDTQYF	TGTGCCAGCAGGGAGACTAGCGGGACAGATACGCAGTATTTT
NA	TRBV9	TRBJ2-7	NA	CASSVSGRGGEQYF	TGTGCCAGCAGCGTGAGTGGAAGGGGCGGGGAGCAGTACTTC
NA	TRBV30	TRBJ1-4	NA	CAWADTGRGEKLFF	TGTGCCTGGGCCGACACAGGGAGAGGTGAAAAACTGTTTTTT
NA	TRBV27	TRBJ1-4	NA	CASSPTLATNEKLFF	TGTGCCAGCAGTCCGACCCTTGCAACTAATGAAAAACTGTTTTTT
NA	TRBV4-1	TRBJ2-2	NA	CASSQDPLGGAGELFF	TGCGCCAGCAGCCAAGATCCCCTCGGCGGGGCCGGGGAGCTGTTTTTT
NA	TRBV7-2	TRBJ2-6	NA	CASSRRSSGANVLTF	TGTGCCAGCAGCCGAAGGAGCTCTGGGGCCAACGTCCTGACTTTC
NA	TRBV6-5	TRBJ2-3	NA	CASSPNSETSRYF	TGTGCCAGCAGTCCCAATTCCGAGACTAGTCGGTATTTT
TRBD2	TRBV5-4	TRBJ2-1	NA	CASSRTSGGANYNEQFF	TGTGCCAGCAGTCGCACTAGCGGGGGGGCCAATTACAATGAGCAGTTCTTC
TRBD1	TRBV7-8	TRBJ2-6	NA	CASSPDRVGYTGANVLTF	TGTGCCAGCAGCCCAGACAGGGTTGGGTATACTGGGGCCAACGTCCTGACTTTC
NA	TRBV5-1	TRBJ2-7	once	CASSLGAPYEQYF	TGCGCCAGCAGCTTGGGGGCCCCCTACGAGCAGTACTTC
NA	TRBV6-5	TRBJ2-7	NA	CASSPLGDSYEQYF	TGTGCCAGCAGTCCCCTCGGCGACTCCTACGAGCAGTACTTC
NA	TRBV7-2	TRBJ1-6	NA	CASSLYLGASPLHF	TGTGCCAGCAGCCTGTACTTGGGGGCTTCACCCCTCCACTTT
TRBD1	TRBV4-3	TRBJ2-7	NA	CASSHGQGYEQYF	TGCGCCAGCAGCCACGGACAGGGCTACGAGCAGTACTTC
NA	TRBV7-9	TRBJ1-2	NA	CASSIYPDRIYGYTF	TGTGCCAGCAGCATATACCCTGACAGGATCTATGGCTACACCTTC
NA	TRBV2	TRBJ2-7	NA	CASSELRQGSYEQYF	TGTGCCAGCAGTGAACTCCGGCAGGGAAGCTACGAGCAGTACTTC
TRBD1	TRBV2	TRBJ1-1	once	CASSGRGQEAFF	TGTGCCAGCAGTGGTCGGGGACAGGAAGCTTTCTTT
TRBD2	TRBV27	TRBJ2-1	NA	CASSLLTSGRYNEQFF	TGTGCCAGCAGTCTATTGACTAGCGGGCGGTACAATGAGCAGTTCTTC
NA	TRBV7-9	TRBJ2-7	NA	CASSLGRESYEQYF	TGTGCCAGCAGCTTAGGCAGGGAATCCTACGAGCAGTACTTC
NA	TRBV4-1	TRBJ1-5	NA	CASSPIGGNQPQHF	TGCGCCAGCAGCCCCATTGGGGGCAATCAGCCCCAGCATTTT
NA	TRBV5-4	TRBJ2-5	once	CASSLSLGGQETQYF	TGTGCCAGCAGCTTATCCCTAGGAGGTCAAGAGACCCAGTACTTC
NA	TRBV6-5	TRBJ1-1	NA	CASSYSQGYTEAFF	TGTGCCAGCAGTTACTCCCAGGGGTACACTGAAGCTTTCTTT
NA	TRBV7-2	TRBJ2-3	NA	CASSLVAGSRSDTQYF	TGTGCCAGCAGCTTAGTAGCAGGGAGTCGGTCAGATACGCAGTATTTT
TRBD2	TRBV4-1	TRBJ2-7	NA	CASSQDPEWGGYEQYF	TGCGCCAGCAGCCAAGATCCCGAATGGGGGGGCTACGAGCAGTACTTC
TRBD1	TRBV29-1	TRBJ2-7	NA	CSATQGDEQYF	TGCAGCGCCACTCAGGGGGACGAGCAGTACTTC
NA	TRBV14	TRBJ2-7	NA	CASSLQGASEQYF	TGTGCCAGCAGCCTACAGGGCGCAAGCGAGCAGTACTTC
NA	TRBV28	TRBJ2-3	NA	CASSTGTVKGDTQYF	TGTGCCAGCAGCACCGGGACGGTTAAGGGGGATACGCAGTATTTT
TRBD1	TRBV29-1	TRBJ2-7	NA	CSVRGGTGVHEQYF	TGCAGCGTCCGCGGCGGGACAGGGGTCCACGAGCAGTACTTC
NA	TRBV7-3	TRBJ2-3	NA	CASSPTTPRDTQYF	TGTGCCAGCAGCCCAACCACCCCGAGGGATACGCAGTATTTT
NA	TRBV7-6	TRBJ1-5	medium-sized	CASSLGSGQPQHF	TGTGCCAGCAGCTTAGGCTCGGGTCAGCCCCAGCATTTT
TRBD1	TRBV2	TRBJ2-7	NA	CASSESQGDYEQYF	TGTGCCAGCAGTGAGAGTCAGGGGGACTACGAGCAGTACTTC
TRBD1	TRBV27	TRBJ1-6	NA	CASTNAGGNSPLHF	TGTGCCAGCACCAATGCAGGGGGGAATTCACCCCTCCACTTT
TRBD1	TRBV7-9	TRBJ2-5	NA	CASTRQGGEVLRTQYF	TGTGCCAGCACCAGACAGGGGGGTGAGGTCTTGCGGACCCAGTACTTC
NA	TRBV5-6	TRBJ1-4	once	CASSSPLDRDEKLFF	TGTGCCAGCAGCAGCCCTTTGGACCGGGATGAAAAACTGTTTTTT
NA	TRBV5-1	TRBJ2-7	once	CASSLGGQRNEQYF	TGCGCCAGCAGCTTGGGGGGGCAGAGAAACGAGCAGTACTTC